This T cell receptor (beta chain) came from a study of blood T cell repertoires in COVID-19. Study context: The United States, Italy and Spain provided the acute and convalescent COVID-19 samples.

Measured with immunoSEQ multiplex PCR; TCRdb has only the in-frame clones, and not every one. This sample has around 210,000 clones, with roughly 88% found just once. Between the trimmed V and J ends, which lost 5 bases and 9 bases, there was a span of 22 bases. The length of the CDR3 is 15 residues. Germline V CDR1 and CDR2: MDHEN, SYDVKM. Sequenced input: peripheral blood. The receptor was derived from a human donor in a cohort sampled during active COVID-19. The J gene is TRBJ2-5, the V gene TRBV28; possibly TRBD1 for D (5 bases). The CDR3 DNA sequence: TGTGCCAGCAGTCGGTCTAGTGCCCCCGAAGGGGCCCAGTACTTC. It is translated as CASSRSSAPEGAQYF. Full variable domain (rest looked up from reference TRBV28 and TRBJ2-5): DVKVTQSSRYLVKRTGEKVFLECVQDMDHENMFWYRQDPGLGLRLIYFSYDVKMKEKGDIPEGYSVSREKKERFSLILESASTNQTSMYLCASSRSSAPEGAQYFGPGTRLLVL.